These T cell receptor beta chains were read from a single sample in a study of T cells in Graves' hyperthyroidism and ophthalmopathy. TCRdb fed the multiplex PCR reads into MiXCR, producing one record per CDR3 protein. The sample has hundreds of thousands of distinct CDR3 sequences; around 13% are singletons. The sample taken for sequencing was blood. These receptors all come from a woman aged 18 to 35 with Graves' hyperthyroidism. The CDR3 runs from the conserved cysteine through the conserved F or W. Fields, in order: clone size, J gene, D gene, V gene, CDR3 protein, CDR3 DNA. The D gene is left open where the match is weak. Size values are once, few and many counts, or a class for expanded clones, and some rows have none.

clone_size: few
j_call: TRBJ2-7
d_call: TRBD1
v_call: TRBV2
cdr3_aa: CASTNPGQGNYEQYF
cdr3_nt: TGTGCCAGCACCAATCCGGGACAGGGGAACTACGAGCAGTACTTC

clone_size: .
j_call: TRBJ1-1
d_call: .
v_call: TRBV12-3/TRBV12-4
cdr3_aa: CASSLGHQAFF
cdr3_nt: TGTGCCAGCAGCCTCGGCCACCAAGCTTTCTTT

clone_size: many
j_call: TRBJ1-2
d_call: TRBD1
v_call: TRBV2
cdr3_aa: CASLEAGTGLNYGYTF
cdr3_nt: TGTGCCAGCCTCGAGGCCGGGACAGGCCTTAACTATGGCTACACCTTC

clone_size: few
j_call: TRBJ2-1
d_call: .
v_call: TRBV24-1
cdr3_aa: CATRATDNEQFF
cdr3_nt: TGTGCCACCCGTGCAACGGACAATGAGCAGTTCTTC

clone_size: few
j_call: TRBJ2-6
d_call: .
v_call: TRBV29-1
cdr3_aa: CSVGGGANVLTF
cdr3_nt: TGCAGCGTAGGGGGTGGGGCCAACGTCCTGACTTTC

clone_size: many
j_call: TRBJ2-7
d_call: TRBD2
v_call: TRBV28
cdr3_aa: CASSSPPRGSGIPEQYF
cdr3_nt: TGTGCCAGCAGTTCCCCCCCTCGGGGTAGCGGGATCCCCGAGCAGTACTTC

clone_size: .
j_call: TRBJ2-1
d_call: TRBD1
v_call: TRBV24-1
cdr3_aa: CATSDPSGTAHLHEQFF
cdr3_nt: TGTGCCACCAGTGATCCCTCCGGGACAGCCCATCTACATGAGCAGTTCTTC

clone_size: few
j_call: TRBJ1-1
d_call: .
v_call: TRBV15
cdr3_aa: CATSRLDGAIEAFF
cdr3_nt: TGTGCCACCAGCAGACTAGATGGGGCGATTGAAGCTTTCTTT

clone_size: .
j_call: TRBJ1-4
d_call: .
v_call: TRBV25-1
cdr3_aa: CASSEFTGTNEKLFF
cdr3_nt: TGTGCCAGCAGTGAATTTACAGGGACTAATGAAAAACTGTTTTTT

clone_size: few
j_call: TRBJ2-1
d_call: TRBD2
v_call: TRBV20-1
cdr3_aa: CSATVGGNNEQFF
cdr3_nt: TGCAGTGCCACGGTGGGGGGGAACAATGAGCAGTTCTTC

clone_size: many
j_call: TRBJ1-1
d_call: .
v_call: TRBV13
cdr3_aa: CASSLGDKNTEAFF
cdr3_nt: TGTGCCAGCAGCCTAGGGGACAAGAACACTGAAGCTTTCTTT

clone_size: many
j_call: TRBJ2-7
d_call: TRBD2
v_call: TRBV28
cdr3_aa: CASSQGLAGGEKIPYEQYF
cdr3_nt: TGTGCCAGCAGCCAGGGACTAGCGGGAGGAGAAAAGATCCCCTACGAGCAGTACTTC

clone_size: .
j_call: TRBJ1-5
d_call: .
v_call: TRBV28
cdr3_aa: CASSLHDSNQPQHF
cdr3_nt: TGTGCCAGCAGTCTTCACGATAGCAATCAGCCCCAGCATTTT

clone_size: .
j_call: TRBJ1-6
d_call: .
v_call: TRBV6-1
cdr3_aa: CASSPRGAQDSPLHF
cdr3_nt: TGTGCCAGCAGCCCCCGCGGGGCACAGGATTCACCCCTCCACTTT

clone_size: many
j_call: TRBJ2-3
d_call: .
v_call: TRBV2
cdr3_aa: CASSEQIDTQYF
cdr3_nt: TGTGCCAGCAGCGAACAGATAGATACGCAGTATTTT

clone_size: .
j_call: TRBJ2-7
d_call: .
v_call: TRBV7-9
cdr3_aa: CASSSIGGYEQYF
cdr3_nt: TGTGCCAGCAGCTCCATCGGGGGATACGAGCAGTACTTC

clone_size: .
j_call: TRBJ2-1
d_call: TRBD2
v_call: TRBV6-2/TRBV6-3
cdr3_aa: CASTLTSGINNEQFF
cdr3_nt: TGTGCCAGCACTTTAACTAGCGGAATCAACAATGAGCAGTTCTTC

clone_size: many
j_call: TRBJ1-4
d_call: .
v_call: TRBV11-2
cdr3_aa: CASSSGIANEKLFF
cdr3_nt: TGTGCCAGCAGCTCAGGCATCGCCAATGAAAAACTGTTTTTT

clone_size: few
j_call: TRBJ2-7
d_call: .
v_call: TRBV7-2
cdr3_aa: CASSQGFSTHEQYF
cdr3_nt: TGTGCCAGCAGTCAAGGGTTCTCTACGCACGAGCAGTACTTC

clone_size: many
j_call: TRBJ2-1
d_call: TRBD1
v_call: TRBV15
cdr3_aa: CATSLDRGPNEQFF
cdr3_nt: TGTGCCACCAGCCTGGACAGGGGCCCCAATGAGCAGTTCTTC

clone_size: many
j_call: TRBJ2-1
d_call: TRBD2
v_call: TRBV7-8
cdr3_aa: CASSLGTGLAGDEQFF
cdr3_nt: TGTGCCAGCAGCTTGGGAACTGGACTAGCGGGAGATGAGCAGTTCTTC

clone_size: .
j_call: TRBJ2-5
d_call: TRBD1
v_call: TRBV7-9
cdr3_aa: CASSTSDREETQYF
cdr3_nt: TGTGCCAGCAGCACCTCAGACAGGGAAGAGACCCAGTACTTC

clone_size: many
j_call: TRBJ1-5
d_call: .
v_call: TRBV24-1
cdr3_aa: CATSDFKANQPQHF
cdr3_nt: TGTGCCACCAGTGATTTTAAGGCCAATCAGCCCCAGCATTTT

clone_size: .
j_call: TRBJ2-1
d_call: .
v_call: TRBV6-1
cdr3_aa: CASAPPLGGHEQFF
cdr3_nt: TGTGCCAGCGCCCCCCCCTTGGGGGGACATGAGCAGTTCTTC

clone_size: many
j_call: TRBJ1-6
d_call: .
v_call: TRBV18
cdr3_aa: CASSQIQGDNSPLHF
cdr3_nt: TGTGCCAGCTCCCAGATACAGGGTGATAATTCACCCCTCCACTTT

clone_size: few
j_call: TRBJ2-4
d_call: TRBD1
v_call: TRBV6-2/TRBV6-3
cdr3_aa: CASNRQGGNIQYF
cdr3_nt: TGTGCCAGCAACCGACAGGGGGGAAACATTCAGTACTTC

clone_size: few
j_call: TRBJ2-3
d_call: .
v_call: TRBV7-2
cdr3_aa: CASSLGGFRGRGTDTQYF
cdr3_nt: TGTGCCAGCAGCTTAGGCGGCTTCCGCGGCAGGGGCACAGATACGCAGTATTTT

clone_size: many
j_call: TRBJ1-1
d_call: TRBD1
v_call: TRBV5-5
cdr3_aa: CASSSDRGRTEAFF
cdr3_nt: TGTGCCAGCAGCTCTGACAGGGGGCGCACTGAAGCTTTCTTT

clone_size: many
j_call: TRBJ2-7
d_call: .
v_call: TRBV4-1
cdr3_aa: CASSQEEGLYEQYF
cdr3_nt: TGCGCCAGCAGCCAAGAGGAAGGGTTATACGAGCAGTACTTC

clone_size: many
j_call: TRBJ2-7
d_call: .
v_call: TRBV7-8
cdr3_aa: CASSGGGGALYEQYF
cdr3_nt: TGTGCCAGCAGTGGGGGCGGGGGTGCCCTTTACGAGCAGTACTTC

clone_size: .
j_call: TRBJ1-5
d_call: .
v_call: TRBV20-1
cdr3_aa: CSAIRHGGSNQPQHF
cdr3_nt: TGCAGTGCTATTCGTCACGGGGGTAGCAATCAGCCCCAGCATTTT

clone_size: many
j_call: TRBJ2-3
d_call: TRBD1
v_call: TRBV2
cdr3_aa: CASEGQRTDTQYF
cdr3_nt: TGTGCCAGCGAGGGACAGCGCACAGATACGCAGTATTTT

clone_size: few
j_call: TRBJ1-6
d_call: TRBD1
v_call: TRBV12-3/TRBV12-4
cdr3_aa: CASSPRTGLESPLHF
cdr3_nt: TGTGCCAGCAGCCCCAGGACAGGGTTGGAATCACCCCTCCACTTT

clone_size: many
j_call: TRBJ2-1
d_call: TRBD2
v_call: TRBV11-2
cdr3_aa: CASSLTSGSRNEQFF
cdr3_nt: TGTGCCAGCAGTTTAACTAGCGGGAGTAGGAATGAGCAGTTCTTC

clone_size: few
j_call: TRBJ2-1
d_call: .
v_call: TRBV24-1
cdr3_aa: CATSDSSQDSVYNEQFF
cdr3_nt: TGTGCCACCAGTGATTCTTCTCAAGACAGTGTCTACAATGAGCAGTTCTTC